These 11 T cell receptor beta chains came from one sample sequenced in a study of breast tumors, draining lymph nodes, adjacent tissues. Using its own MiXCR run on the multiplex PCR reads, TCRdb lists one record per CDR3 protein. In the table there are approximately 52,000 distinct CDR3 sequences, 42% of which are singletons. The material sequenced was breast tumor tissue. These receptors were obtained from a female donor with breast cancer. Some clones in this sample may be carry-over from other donors' samples.

The genes are TRBV30 and TRBJ1-5, with a tentative D call TRBD1 (5 bases). From germline, CDR1 is GTSNPN and CDR2 SVGIG (reference sequence). The V gene lost 5 bases and the J gene lost 2 bases, with 10 bases spanning the gap. The CDR3 is 13 residues long. This CDR3 is CAWGQGGNQPQHF. CDR3 sequence (DNA): TGTGCCTGGGGGCAGGGCGGCAATCAGCCCCAGCATTTT. The full variable domain, in which reference TRBV30 and TRBJ1-5 provide the parts outside the CDR3, is SQTIHQWPATLVQPVGSPLSLECTVEGTSNPNLYWYRQAAGRGLQLLFYSVGIGQISSEVPQNLSASRPQDRQFILSSKKLLLSDSGFYLCAWGQGGNQPQHFGDGTRLSIL.

This clonotype occurred many times. This sequence joins TRBV7-8 and TRBJ2-1, with 10 bases that match TRBD2. Germline lookup yields CDR1 SGHVS and CDR2 FQNEAQ. This CDR3 contains 14 residues. Trimming at V came to 2 bases and at J to 8 bases, leaving 3 bases not matched to a gene. The CDR3 DNA reads as TGTGCCAGCAGCTTAACTAGCGGGATGTATGAGCAGTTCTTC. Translating gives CASSLTSGMYEQFF.

Notes on this clonotype: A junction end diverges from the germline sequence, so it may reflect a read error. The V call is TRBV29-1, the J call TRBJ2-5; 10 nucleotides align to TRBD1. The CDR3 is 14 residues long. Germline V gene data show CDR1 as SQVTM and CDR2 as ANQGSEA. This CDR3 is CSVGGTGVTETQCF. DNA of the CDR3: TGCAGCGTTGGAGGGACAGGGGTAACAGAGACCCAGTGCTTC.

This chain connects TRBV5-1 to TRBJ1-2; 9 bases line up with TRBD1. The CDR3 is made up of 13 amino acids. Trimming removed 3 bases from V and 3 bases from J; junction bases left unmatched: 0. CDR1 SGHRS and CDR2 YFSETQ come from the germline V gene. CDR3 sequence reads: CASSWDRDYGYTF. For the CDR3, the DNA is TGCGCCAGCAGCTGGGACAGGGACTATGGCTACACCTTC.

Comments on this clonotype: No DNA is shown, since the ends of the CDR3 on it are uncertain; the CDR3 is the one TCRdb lists. The gene calls are TRBV4-1 and TRBJ1-2. Germline values: CDR1 MGHRA, CDR2 YSYEKL. The CDR3 region is 22 residues in length, termini included. CDR3 sequence reads: CASSHLAGGSYEQYFGTVGYTF.

This clonotype occurred many times. The genes are TRBV30 and TRBJ1-2, with D unresolved. The V gene's germline CDR1 is GTSNPN and CDR2 SVGIG (reference sequence). V lost 2 bases and J 4 bases, leaving 2 bases between the germline ends. This CDR3 has 10 residues. The CDR3, as DNA: TGTGCCTGGAGTACCTATGGCTACACCTTC. As protein: CAWSTYGYTF.

Remarks on this clonotype: Possible read error: a much larger clone is one base away. The chain links TRBV5-5 to TRBJ2-5; maybe TRBD2 (7 bases). This CDR3 has 16 residues. V shed 0 bases and J shed 5 bases, with 17 bases lying between them. Germline V gives CDR1 SGHKS, CDR2 YYEKEE (reference sequence). CDR3 loop: CASSLVFTGGGETQYF. The CDR3 DNA sequence: TGTGCCAGCAGCTTGGTGTTTACTGGGGGGGGCGAGACCCAGTACTTC.

This clonotype was observed at least ten times. The rearrangement links TRBV24-1 to TRBJ2-3; D may be TRBD1 (6 bases). The CDR3 has 13 residues. Germline loops: CDR1 KGHDR, CDR2 SFDVKD. V lost 8 bases and J 3 bases, leaving 11 bases between the germline ends. CDR3 residues: CATKAQGTDTQYF. CDR3 nucleotides: TGTGCCACCAAGGCCCAGGGGACAGATACGCAGTATTTT.

The chain couples TRBV5-1 to TRBJ2-7; the D gene is possibly TRBD1 (5 bases). From germline, CDR1 is SGHRS and CDR2 YFSETQ. Trimming pared 4 bases from V and 2 bases from J, leaving 13 bases between. This CDR3 contains 14 residues. CDR3: CASSLVGAAYEQYF. In nucleotides, the CDR3 is TGCGCCAGCAGCCTGGTTGGGGCGGCCTACGAGCAGTACTTC.

This clonotype was seen ten or more times. The V and J genes are TRBV6-2 or TRBV6-3 and TRBJ2-5, with TRBD2 matching 10 bases. The CDR3 runs to 17 residues. Germline values: CDR1 MNHEY, CDR2 SVGEGT. J gave up 1 base and V 5 bases, and 10 bases lay outside the gene matches. The CDR3 DNA follows: TGTGCCAGCAGTCTCGCCGGATGGACTAGCGGCCAAGAGACCCAGTACTTC. This encodes CASSLAGWTSGQETQYF.

This clonotype was counted at least ten times. The J gene is TRBJ1-3, the V gene TRBV11-2; D gene uncertain. CDR1 is SGHAT and CDR2 is FQNNGV in the germline V gene. Trimming took 2 bases from V and 8 from J, leaving 7 bases between them. The CDR3 is 12 amino acids. CDR3 sequence (DNA): TGTGCCAGCAGCTTATTTCTGGACACCATATATTTT. Protein sequence: CASSLFLDTIYF.